These 24 T cell receptor beta chains share one sample of origin, sequenced in a study of Graves' ophthalmopathy and Graves' hyperthyroidism. The authors amplified TCR beta CDR3 regions, and they did so from RNA transcripts for repertoire sequencing. After a first-round RT-PCR with HTBI primers, a second-round multiplex PCR was run. Each CDR3 protein gets one entry after TCRdb re-called the multiplex PCR reads with MiXCR. The data contain around 340,000 distinct CDR3 sequences, roughly 16% of them singletons. The source material was peripheral blood. Receptors were obtained from an adult man with Graves' ophthalmopathy.

This clonotype was picked up many times. The chain links TRBV18 to TRBJ2-5; 8 nucleotides line up with TRBD2. Germline CDR1 KGHSH, CDR2 LQKENI. The CDR3 is 14 residues long. V was pared by 5 bases and J by 5 bases, with 7 bases of the junction left unmatched. The CDR3 sequence: CASSEGLAEETQYF. CDR3 coding DNA: TGTGCCAGCTCAGAAGGACTAGCTGAGGAGACCCAGTACTTC.

This clonotype was recorded at least ten times. The genes are TRBV30 and TRBJ2-5, with D perhaps matching TRBD2 (7 bases). V lost 3 bases and J lost 0, with 11 bases in between. Germline loops: CDR1 GTSNPN, CDR2 SVGIG (reference sequence). The CDR3 loop spans 14 amino acids. The CDR3 region has the DNA TGTGCCTGGAGAGGGGGGGGGCACCAAGAGACCCAGTACTTC. Protein: CAWRGGGHQETQYF. The variable domain in full, completed from reference TRBV30 and TRBJ2-5, reads SQTIHQWPATLVQPVGSPLSLECTVEGTSNPNLYWYRQAAGRGLQLLFYSVGIGQISSEVPQNLSASRPQDRQFILSSKKLLLSDSGFYLCAWRGGGHQETQYFGPGTRLLVL.

This clonotype was seen repeatedly, ten times or more. Its ends do not fully match the called genes, so a read error is possible. The gene calls are TRBV2 and TRBJ1-5; D perhaps matches TRBD1 (5 bases). CDR3 length equals 13 residues. Germline V CDR1 and CDR2: SNHLY, FYNNEI. The CDR3 reads CVSAGGGNQPQHF. The CDR3 DNA follows: TGTGTCAGCGCCGGGGGTGGCAATCAGCCCCAGCATTTT.

This clonotype was observed many times. V usage is TRBV10-1 and J usage is TRBJ1-1; weak D call: TRBD1 (6 bases). V lost 2 bases, J lost 4 bases, and 8 bases lay in between. The CDR3 is 13 amino acids. In germline, CDR1 is WNHNN, CDR2 SYGVQD (reference sequence). The CDR3 loop reads CASSETGTTEAFF. In nucleotides, the CDR3 is TGCGCCAGCAGTGAGACAGGGACCACTGAAGCTTTCTTT.

This clonotype was detected a few times. The gene calls are TRBV30 and TRBJ1-5; D unresolved. Germline CDR1 GTSNPN, CDR2 SVGIG (reference sequence). Trimming removed 3 bases from V and 4 bases from J, with 13 bases in between. This CDR3 is built from 14 residues. The CDR3 region is CAWSPAGGNQPQHF. The CDR3 DNA reads as TGTGCCTGGAGCCCGGCCGGCGGGAATCAGCCCCAGCATTTT.

This clonotype was counted many times. The V call is TRBV24-1, the J call TRBJ2-7; TRBD1 matches at 9 bases. V dropped 9 bases and J dropped 2; count of bases not matched to a gene: 7. The germline V gene encodes CDR1 KGHDR and CDR2 SFDVKD. This CDR3 contains 14 residues. CDR3 in DNA: TGTGCCACCTCGGGGGGACAGGGCGCCTACGAGCAGTACTTC. The encoded protein is CATSGGQGAYEQYF.

This clonotype appeared many times. The V call is TRBV24-1, the J call TRBJ2-3, with a tentative D call TRBD2 (7 bases). The ends were cut back, 5 bases at V and 5 bases at J, with 13 bases in the middle. Germline V gene data show CDR1 as KGHDR and CDR2 as SFDVKD. CDR3 size: 14 residues. In DNA, the CDR3 is TGTGCCACCAGTGGACGGGGGGCCGAAGATACGCAGTATTTT. Translated: CATSGRGAEDTQYF.

At least ten counts were recorded for this clonotype. The gene calls are TRBV6-1 and TRBJ2-7; 7 nucleotides agree with TRBD1. The CDR3 loop spans 15 amino acids. CDR1 MNHNS and CDR2 SASEGT come from the germline V gene. V shed 6 bases and J 0 bases; nucleotides not matched to a gene: 8. CDR3 loop: CASSDGTEYSYEQYF. In nucleotides, the CDR3 is TGTGCCAGCAGCGATGGGACAGAGTACTCCTACGAGCAGTACTTC.

V gene TRBV2 combines with J gene TRBJ1-2; D is uncertain. The CDR3 loop spans 16 amino acids. V was clipped by 10 bases and J by 4 bases, with 25 bases between them. Germline V gene data show CDR1 as SNHLY and CDR2 as FYNNEI. CDR3 bases: TGTGCCACTGCGACCGCTCTTGGCTCAGGCTTCTATGGCTACACCTTC. The encoded protein is CATATALGSGFYGYTF.

This clonotype was seen many times. The rearrangement links TRBV12-3 or TRBV12-4 to TRBJ1-5, with D possibly TRBD1 on 6 matching bases. Trimming stripped 6 bases from V and 2 bases from J, with 14 bases between. The CDR3 totals 15 residues. The CDR3 nucleotides read TGTGCCAGCAGCCTTACAGGGTCGGGCAATCAGCCCCAGCATTTT. This encodes CASSLTGSGNQPQHF.

In this sample, this clonotype turned up many times. V usage is TRBV12-3 or TRBV12-4 and J usage is TRBJ2-2; 8 bases map to TRBD2. The V segment lost 6 bases and the J segment 6 bases; nucleotides outside the gene matches: 6. The CDR3 is 14 residues long. Here the CDR3 DNA reads TGTGCCAGCAGCACGGGACTAGTCGCCGGGGAGCTGTTTTTT. The encoded protein is CASSTGLVAGELFF.

In its sample, this clonotype was seen a few times. J is TRBJ2-5 and V is TRBV3-1, with D hard to call. The CDR3 has 16 amino acids. Germline values: CDR1 LGHDT, CDR2 YNNKEL (reference sequence). The V end was cut by 1 base, the J end by 2 bases, with 14 bases between. The CDR3 region is CASSQVGGDGQETQYF. In DNA form, the CDR3 reads TGTGCCAGCAGCCAAGTAGGTGGTGACGGACAAGAGACCCAGTACTTC.

The table lists this clonotype with many counts. This chain links TRBV12-3 or TRBV12-4 with TRBJ2-2, with D hard to call. The CDR3 is made up of 13 amino acids. The V end lost 4 bases, the J end lost 3 bases, and 6 bases lay between the germline ends. The CDR3 is CASSSLDTGELFF. As DNA, the CDR3 is TGTGCCAGCAGTTCTCTAGACACCGGGGAGCTGTTTTTT.

This clonotype was seen repeatedly, ten times or more. This chain uses TRBV20-1 with TRBJ1-6, with a weak D call TRBD1 (5 bases). Per germline, CDR1 DFQATT and CDR2 SNEGSKA (reference sequence). Between the trimmed V and J ends, which lost 5 bases and 5 bases, there was a span of 10 bases. The CDR3 is 13 residues long. The CDR3 nucleotides read TGCAGTGCTGGGGGGACGGATAATTCACCCCTCCACTTT. Its translation: CSAGGTDNSPLHF.

This clonotype has ten or more counts. This rearrangement joins TRBV15 to TRBJ2-6; TRBD1 is a possible D gene (5 bases). CDR1 and CDR2 (germline): LNHNV, YYDKDF (reference sequence). The CDR3 spans 17 residues. Trimming removed 1 base from V and 4 bases from J, with 14 bases in between. CDR3 loop: CATSRAAGSYGANVLTF. Here the CDR3 DNA reads TGTGCCACCAGCAGAGCCGCAGGGTCTTACGGGGCCAACGTCCTGACTTTC.

This clonotype was counted at least ten times. The chain couples TRBV7-6 to TRBJ1-1; TRBD1 aligns across 7 bases. The CDR3 runs to 14 residues. J gave up 4 bases and V 1 base, and 3 bases lay outside the gene matches. Germline assignment: CDR1 SGHVS and CDR2 FNYEAQ. Written as DNA, the CDR3 is TGTGCCAGCAGCTTAGTCCCAGGGGGCACTGAAGCTTTCTTT. Its translation is CASSLVPGGTEAFF.

A single count supports this clonotype. The chain joins TRBV6-1 to TRBJ1-3, with a tentative D call TRBD1 (6 bases). The germline gives CDR1 MNHNS, CDR2 SASEGT. CDR3 length equals 15 residues. Trimming took off 3 bases at V and 2 bases at J, with 11 bases between the two ends. CDR3 DNA: TGTGCCAGCAGTGATGCGGGACAAGCTGGAAACACCATATATTTT. Translation gives CASSDAGQAGNTIYF.

This clonotype was seen ten or more times. The rearrangement joins TRBV2 to TRBJ1-3, with D possibly matching TRBD1 (6 bases). Per the germline V gene, CDR1 is SNHLY and CDR2 is FYNNEI. Trimming shortened V by 0 bases and J by 7 bases, and 10 bases separated the two germline ends. The CDR3 has 14 residues. This CDR3 reads CASSEAARGNTIYF. The CDR3 coding sequence is TGTGCCAGCAGTGAAGCGGCCAGGGGCAACACCATATATTTT.

This clonotype was seen at least ten times. The chain combines TRBV5-1 with TRBJ2-2, with TRBD1 matching over 8 bases. This CDR3 region has 15 residues. V lost 5 bases and J lost 5; bases outside the gene matches: 8. The germline CDR1 and CDR2 sequences are SGHRS and YFSETQ. CDR3: CASSADRAVTGELFF. The DNA of the CDR3 is TGCGCCAGCAGTGCGGACAGGGCAGTGACCGGGGAGCTGTTTTTT.

There are many counts of this clonotype. The V gene is TRBV20-1, the J gene TRBJ2-5; TRBD2 matches at 8 bases. The CDR3 contains 16 residues. Per the germline V gene, CDR1 is DFQATT and CDR2 is SNEGSKA (reference sequence). The V gene end was trimmed by 6 bases and the J gene end by 5 bases; junction bases not matched to a gene: 17. Here the CDR3 DNA reads TGCAGTGCAGCCCTAGGTGGTAGCGGGGAGTGGGAGACCCAGTACTTC. Translating gives CSAALGGSGEWETQYF.

This clonotype was observed at least ten times. This sequence joins TRBV7-2 and TRBJ1-1; D is ambiguous. In germline, CDR1 is SGHTA, CDR2 FQGNSA. Trimming cost V 2 bases and J 0 bases, with 7 bases left between them. The CDR3 runs 14 residues. The CDR3 is CASSLMRVNTEAFF. DNA for the CDR3: TGTGCCAGCAGCTTAATGAGGGTGAACACTGAAGCTTTCTTT.

This clonotype was recorded many times. The chain links TRBV6-2 or TRBV6-3 to TRBJ1-6; 7 bases are shared with TRBD1. The CDR3 is 16 amino acids. CDR1 and CDR2 (germline): MNHEY, SVGEGT. V lost 6 bases, J lost 4 bases, and 9 bases stayed unmatched. The CDR3 protein is CASRTHTGDYNSPLHF. The CDR3 region has the DNA TGTGCCAGCAGAACCCATACAGGGGATTATAATTCACCCCTCCACTTT.

Note on this clonotype: A much larger clone lies a single base off, so this may be a read error. V usage is TRBV5-6 and J usage is TRBJ1-2; D remains unclear. Germline V CDR1 and CDR2: SGHDT, YYEEEE. Trimming pared 4 bases from V and 4 bases from J, leaving 17 bases between. This CDR3 is built from 15 residues. The CDR3 nucleotides read TGTGCCAGCAGCACGAACCGGGGATGGGCCTATGGCTACACCTTC. This translates into CASSTNRGWAYGYTF. Together with reference TRBV5-6 and TRBJ1-2, the CDR3 gives the full variable domain: DAGVTQSPTHLIKTRGQQVTLRCSPKSGHDTVSWYQQALGQGPQFIFQYYEEEERQRGNFPDRFSGHQFPNYSSELNVNALLLGDSALYLCASSTNRGWAYGYTFGSGTRLTVV.

This clonotype has a count of ten or more. The chain has TRBV12-3 or TRBV12-4 and TRBJ2-7; 13 bases line up with TRBD2. The CDR3 covers 15 residues. V lost 5 bases, J lost 4 bases, and 5 bases stayed unmatched. The CDR3 sequence is CASSTRTSGGYEQYF. In nucleotides, the CDR3 is TGTGCCAGCAGTACAAGGACTAGCGGGGGATACGAGCAGTACTTC.